The source of this T cell receptor (beta chain) is a study of synovial regulatory T cells in juvenile arthritis. Study-wide context: Roughly six patients were on methotrexate and three were untreated. Whole-study findings and limits: Across patients, iaTreg TCR repertoires were mostly private, partly shared with synovial Teff and blood CPL.

Looked up from germline, CDR1 is GTSNPN and CDR2 is SVGIG (reference sequence). The CDR3 is 12 residues long. The entry carries no DNA sequence. Turning to this clone: No antigen is known for it.

Data came from immunoSEQ multiplex PCR; TCRdb stores just in-frame clones and leaves some out. The repertoire table contains roughly 9,100 clones. The specimen was Treg cells from blood. Subset indicated: remaining (HLA-DR-negative) circulating blood Treg cells. The chain uses TRBV30 and TRBJ2-1. The receptor's source is a donor between 2 and 35 years old with juvenile idiopathic arthritis. CDR3 loop: CAWSAGTNEQFF.